The TCR beta chain described here comes from a study of blood T cell repertoires in COVID-19 (TCRdb year 2020). Some background on the complete study: Samples from collaborators originated in the United States, Italy and Spain and spanned both the acute and convalescent phases of COVID-19. The material from the prospective study consisted of cDNA or gDNA derived from T cells, B-cell-depleted T cells, or PBMCs. Deeply sampled blood TCRbeta repertoires from subjects exposed to, actively infected with, or recovered from COVID-19 were included in the dataset. The repertoires were released in a freely available public database intended as a resource for research on the immune response to SARS-CoV-2. Samples were obtained from the ongoing ImmuneRACE study (first 160 participants) and from roughly 1,300 subjects provided by 6 global collaborators. The sample metadata nearly always contained a de-identified subject ID, COVID-19 status, age in years and sex. HLA class I and class II types, where available, came from metadata supplied by the sample provider rather than from assay-based typing.

TCRbeta CDR3 regions were amplified from genomic DNA using the immunoSEQ Assay, a bias-controlled multiplex PCR. As for the authors' bioinformatics: Within the assay, amplification of reference gene primers was used to estimate how many nucleated cells each sample contained. Sequence reads were collapsed and filtered to measure the absolute abundance of every unique TCRbeta CDR3 rearrangement. Productive Simpson clonality was computed per sample as the square root of Simpson's diversity index over productive rearrangements. TCRdb carries this immuneACCESS record with in-frame sequences only. Its versions omit some clonotypes, under half of them owing to an unresolved V gene in the studies checked, with the rest unexplained. Clone size and V and J calls were adopted from that table, with D and trimming inferred from the DNA. The sample includes a few hundred thousand clones, with about 89% observed a single time. The ten largest clones add up to around 1.3% of the sample.

This clone showed up just a few times. Its antigen is not yet known. The record has no base qualities; no much larger clone is one base away. Participants in the prospective study were enrolled through a virtual design, were aged about 18 to 89 years, and lived in roughly 25 United States geographic areas. Cohort assignment in the prospective study relied on participant-reported clinical history from a screening survey and a study questionnaire. For ImmuneRACE Cohort 3, a participant was defined as recovered based on two consecutive negative NP/OP PCR tests, clearance by a healthcare professional, or resolution of symptoms. Mobile phlebotomists in the prospective study collected whole blood, serum and a nasopharyngeal or oropharyngeal swab from every participant. Additional blood draws and questionnaires over an approximately 2-month period could optionally be provided by prospective study participants. Before DNA extraction, prospective study blood samples were shipped either frozen or at room temperature.

Summary of the overall study and its limitations: Clinical and demographic metadata were provided uncurated, with the amount varying by source and participant.

The sample was PBMCs or T cells enriched from blood (not recorded which). This clonotype was sampled from a man aged 25 to 40 who had recovered from COVID-19.

The CDR3 has the sequence CASSPQGTPSGNTIYF. The nucleotide sequence is given as TGTGCCAGCAGCCCGCAGGGGACCCCCTCTGGAAACACCATATATTTT. The rearranged segments are TRBV7-9 and TRBJ1-3; possibly the D gene is TRBD1, per 6 matching bases. The junction carries 14 bases between V and J, which are trimmed by 5 bases and 0 bases respectively. Sequences SEHNR (CDR1) and FQNEAQ (CDR2) are obtained from the germline V gene (reference sequence). CDR3 length: 16 amino acids, cysteine to phenylalanine. The only DNA kept is the CDR3, 48 bases in frame from the first base.